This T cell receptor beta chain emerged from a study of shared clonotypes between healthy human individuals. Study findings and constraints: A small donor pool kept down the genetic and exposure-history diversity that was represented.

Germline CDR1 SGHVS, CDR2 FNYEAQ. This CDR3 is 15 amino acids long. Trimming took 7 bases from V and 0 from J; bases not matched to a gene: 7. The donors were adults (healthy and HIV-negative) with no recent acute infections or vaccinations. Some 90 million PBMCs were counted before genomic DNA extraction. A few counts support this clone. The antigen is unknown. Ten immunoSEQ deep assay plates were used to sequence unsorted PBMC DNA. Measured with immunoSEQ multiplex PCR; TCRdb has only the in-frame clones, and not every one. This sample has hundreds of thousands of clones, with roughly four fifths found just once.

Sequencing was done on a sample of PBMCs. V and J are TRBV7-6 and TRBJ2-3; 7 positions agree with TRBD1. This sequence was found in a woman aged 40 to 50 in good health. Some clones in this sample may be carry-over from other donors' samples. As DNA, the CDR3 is TGTGCCAGCACCCAGGGGGTGAGGAGCACAGATACGCAGTATTTT. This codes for CASTQGVRSTDTQYF.